This T cell receptor beta chain is drawn from a study of post-analysis software for immune sequencing data. Regarding the study as a whole: Comparison of patients with controls showed five TRBV segments more frequent in patients, TRBV5-6, TRBV5-1 and TRBV20-1 among them.

Unique molecular identifiers were carried by the TCR beta cDNA libraries. TCRdb called the PCR reads again in MiXCR, with one record for every CDR3 protein. The sample records roughly 200,000 distinct CDR3 sequences, around 30% being singletons. This CDR3 is built from 15 residues. Between the trimmed V and J ends, which lost 2 bases and 5 bases, there was a span of 10 bases. Germline V gene data show CDR1 as SGHTA and CDR2 as FQGNSA. Concerning this clonotype: The target antigen is unknown.

The receptor's source is a girl aged 2-17 years with multiple sclerosis. This chain links TRBV7-2 with TRBJ1-6, with D hard to call. The sequenced sample was blood. This CDR3 is CASSLFTSNNSPLHF. The CDR3 region has the DNA TGTGCCAGCAGCTTATTTACCTCGAATAATTCACCCCTCCACTTT.